The 32 T cell receptor beta chains in this list originate from one sample, sequenced in a study of blood T cell repertoires in COVID-19. Data came from immunoSEQ multiplex PCR; TCRdb stores just in-frame clones and leaves some out. The sample carries some 63,000 clones, approximately 79% recorded once. Sequencing input: peripheral blood. The receptors were gathered from a human donor in a cohort sampled during active COVID-19.

V and J are TRBV18 and TRBJ1-1, with 9 bases fitting TRBD1. Germline values: CDR1 KGHSH, CDR2 LQKENI. The CDR3 runs to 15 residues. Trimming cost V 5 bases and J 2 bases; bases outside gene matches: 6. CDR3 sequence reads: CASSAPGQGNTEAFF. The DNA for the CDR3 is TGTGCCAGCTCAGCCCCGGGACAGGGAAACACTGAAGCTTTCTTT.

The chain is built from TRBV30 and TRBJ1-6, with 7 bases aligning to TRBD1. Germline V gene data show CDR1 as GTSNPN and CDR2 as SVGIG (reference sequence). After removal of 5 bases from V and 3 bases from J, the junction contained 1 base not matched to a gene. The CDR3 has 13 amino acids. The CDR3 DNA reads as TGTGCCTGGTCAGGGGGCTATAATTCACCCCTCCACTTT. It codes for CAWSGGYNSPLHF. The entire variable domain, with the rest obtained from reference TRBV30 and TRBJ1-6, is as follows: SQTIHQWPATLVQPVGSPLSLECTVEGTSNPNLYWYRQAAGRGLQLLFYSVGIGQISSEVPQNLSASRPQDRQFILSSKKLLLSDSGFYLCAWSGGYNSPLHFGNGTRLTVT.

This chain links TRBV6-5 with TRBJ2-5; perhaps TRBD2 as D (7 bases). Germline V gene data show CDR1 as MNHEY and CDR2 as SVGAGI. The CDR3 loop spans 13 amino acids. The V end lost 7 bases, the J end lost 2 bases, and 11 bases lay between the germline ends. CDR3 DNA: TGTGCCAGCACCAGGGGACTACAAGAGACCCAGTACTTC. Encoded protein: CASTRGLQETQYF.

The CDR3 DNA is TGTGCCAGCAGCTCTCCAGGGGAAACTAATGAAAAACTGTTTTTT. Translated: CASSSPGETNEKLFF. This chain links TRBV7-2 with TRBJ1-4; tentatively, D is TRBD1 (6 bases). The V gene lost 4 bases and the J gene lost 1 base, with 10 bases spanning the gap. CDR3 length equals 15 residues. From germline, CDR1 is SGHTA and CDR2 FQGNSA.

V and J are TRBV28 and TRBJ2-2, with TRBD2 matching 13 bases. V lost 5 bases, J lost 3 bases, and 12 bases stayed unmatched. The CDR3 length is 19 residues. From germline, CDR1 is MDHEN and CDR2 SYDVKM. CDR3 nucleotide sequence: TGTGCCAGCAGTCCCCCTCTCTGGACTAGCGGGAGTGACACCGGGGAGCTGTTTTTT. Its protein product is CASSPPLWTSGSDTGELFF.

The chain couples TRBV11-2 to TRBJ1-2; TRBD1 agrees at 7 bases. CDR3 length: 15 residues. Germline V gene lookup returns CDR1 SGHAT and CDR2 FQNNGV. Germline trimming cut 2 bases from V and 3 bases from J; bases unmatched to any gene: 6. The CDR3 here is CASSLKGAGDYGYTF. The CDR3 DNA is TGTGCCAGCAGCTTAAAGGGGGCCGGGGACTATGGCTACACCTTC.

The rearrangement uses TRBV2 and TRBJ1-3; D gene unclear. Trimming took 6 bases from V and 0 from J, leaving 15 bases between them. The CDR3 totals 16 residues. Germline CDR1 SNHLY, CDR2 FYNNEI. Here the CDR3 DNA reads TGTGCCAGCAGCCTTTTAGGCGGCTTCTCTGGAAACACCATATATTTT. Protein: CASSLLGGFSGNTIYF.

The CDR3 DNA follows: TGCGCCAGCAGCGGGAGGAACTATGGCTACACCTTC. Encoded protein: CASSGRNYGYTF. The chain combines TRBV5-1 with TRBJ1-2, with no clear D. Trimming shortened V by 4 bases and J by 2 bases, and 6 bases separated the two germline ends. Germline values: CDR1 SGHRS, CDR2 YFSETQ. The CDR3 contains 12 residues.

The sample holds a few counts of this clone. The V call is TRBV7-9, the J call TRBJ1-5; the D gene is possibly TRBD1 (5 bases). The CDR3 has 13 amino acids. Per germline, CDR1 SEHNR and CDR2 FQNEAQ (reference sequence). Trimming stripped 1 base from V and 13 bases from J, with 14 bases between. This CDR3 reads CASSLGDGAVQHF. CDR3 nucleotides: TGTGCCAGCAGCTTAGGAGATGGGGCCGTTCAGCATTTT.

This chain joins TRBV2 and TRBJ1-5; weak D call: TRBD1 (5 bases). V was trimmed by 6 bases and J by 0 bases, leaving 12 bases between them. This CDR3 has 15 amino acids. The germline gives CDR1 SNHLY, CDR2 FYNNEI. The CDR3 spells CASREGLHSNQPQHF. CDR3 DNA sequence: TGTGCCAGCAGGGAGGGACTTCATAGCAATCAGCCCCAGCATTTT.

The chain combines TRBV29-1 with TRBJ1-2; TRBD1 is a possible D gene (6 bases). Trimming took 7 bases from V and 4 from J, leaving 13 bases between them. CDR3 length: 12 amino acids. Germline-derived CDR1 and CDR2 are SQVTM and ANQGSEA. The CDR3 is CSGTGQTYGYTF. DNA for the CDR3: TGCAGCGGAACCGGACAGACCTATGGCTACACCTTC.

The chain joins TRBV14 to TRBJ1-2; D perhaps matches TRBD1 (5 bases). Germline values: CDR1 SGHDN, CDR2 FVKESK. There are 16 residues in the CDR3. Trimming shortened V by 0 bases and J by 4 bases, and 15 bases separated the two germline ends. The chain's CDR3 is CASSQEVAGPFYGYTF. The CDR3 DNA sequence: TGTGCCAGCAGCCAAGAAGTGGCAGGGCCCTTCTATGGCTACACCTTC.

V gene TRBV19 combines with J gene TRBJ2-1; 9 nucleotides match TRBD1. The V and J ends lost 4 bases and 6 bases, in that order; junction bases with no gene match: 7. The CDR3 loop spans 15 amino acids. CDR1 is LNHDA, CDR2 SQIVND, per germline (reference sequence). CDR3 sequence (DNA): TGTGCCAGTAGTAAATGGACAGGGGTAGGCAATGAGCAGTTCTTC. Translating gives CASSKWTGVGNEQFF.

The chain recombines TRBV7-9 with TRBJ2-1; tentatively, D is TRBD2 (6 bases). The CDR3 has 16 amino acids. The germline gives CDR1 SEHNR, CDR2 FQNEAQ (reference sequence). Trimming removed 5 bases from V and 7 bases from J, with 21 bases in between. DNA for the CDR3: TGTGCCAGCAGCCCGCAGGGTGGGGAGGTGTGGAATGAGCAGTTCTTC. Encoded protein: CASSPQGGEVWNEQFF.

This clone was seen more than once but under ten times. The chain couples TRBV19 to TRBJ2-3; 7 bases match TRBD2. The V gene end was trimmed by 3 bases and the J gene end by 3 bases; junction bases not matched to a gene: 6. The CDR3 has 15 amino acids. CDR1 and CDR2 from the germline V gene are LNHDA and SQIVND (reference sequence). CDR3 bases: TGTGCCAGTAGTATGGGCGGGAGCGTGACAGATACGCAGTATTTT. It encodes CASSMGGSVTDTQYF.

The V call is TRBV18, the J call TRBJ2-4; perhaps TRBD1 as D (6 bases). CDR3 size: 16 residues. With 2 bases removed from V and 3 bases from J, the gap between germline ends came to 14 bases. The germline V gene has CDR1 KGHSH and CDR2 LQKENI. CDR3: CASSPKQGSNKNIQYF. CDR3 in DNA: TGTGCCAGCTCACCAAAGCAGGGGAGCAACAAAAACATTCAGTACTTC.

J is TRBJ2-2 and V is TRBV4-3; maybe TRBD1 (6 bases). V was cut by 3 bases and J by 1 base, with 18 bases left in between. CDR3 length: 18 residues. Germline values: CDR1 LGHNA, CDR2 YSLEER. The DNA for the CDR3 is TGCGCCAGCAGCCATGACGACAGGTCCCAACAGAACACCGGGGAGCTGTTTTTT. It yields the protein CASSHDDRSQQNTGELFF.

This clone came up once. The chain joins TRBV2 to TRBJ2-1, with D maybe TRBD1 (5 bases). CDR3 length: 15 amino acids. The V and J ends lost 7 bases and 2 bases respectively, with 15 bases between them. CDR1 is SNHLY and CDR2 is FYNNEI in the germline V gene. The CDR3 nucleotides are TGTGCCAGCATGCTGACAGCCGGAGCCTACAATGAGCAGTTCTTC. Its translation: CASMLTAGAYNEQFF.

The CDR3 here is CAINDRGGNEQYF. In DNA form, the CDR3 reads TGTGCCATCAACGACAGGGGTGGTAACGAGCAGTACTTC. The chain joins TRBV10-3 to TRBJ2-7; 8 nucleotides agree with TRBD1. This CDR3 spans 13 amino acids. V shed 7 bases, J shed 5 bases, and the junction held 7 bases outside the gene matches. The germline gives CDR1 ENHRY, CDR2 SYGVKD.

The count of this clone is one. This chain uses TRBV6-5 with TRBJ2-1; TRBD2 is a possible D gene (6 bases). The length of the CDR3 is 15 residues. Germline V lookup: CDR1 MNHEY, CDR2 SVGAGI. The V end was cut by 2 bases, the J end by 6 bases, with 14 bases between. CDR3 in amino acids: CASSYGGTAGNEQFF. The CDR3 DNA follows: TGTGCCAGCAGTTACGGAGGGACCGCGGGCAATGAGCAGTTCTTC.

This chain links TRBV18 with TRBJ2-1; 7 bases are shared with TRBD2. The CDR3 consists of 13 residues. Germline V CDR1 and CDR2: KGHSH, LQKENI. The V segment lost 6 bases and the J segment 6 bases; nucleotides outside the gene matches: 5. The CDR3 loop is CASSLAELNEQFF. The CDR3 DNA reads TGTGCCAGCTCCCTAGCGGAGCTCAATGAGCAGTTCTTC.

The chain employs TRBV7-2 and TRBJ2-1, with TRBD2 as a possible D gene (6 bases). Germline assignment: CDR1 SGHTA and CDR2 FQGNSA. The CDR3 spans 15 residues. With 1 base removed from V and 9 bases from J, the gap between germline ends came to 16 bases. The CDR3 spells CASSLDHIGGSEQFF. The CDR3 DNA reads TGTGCCAGCAGCTTAGACCACATCGGAGGGAGTGAGCAGTTCTTC.

This sequence joins TRBV2 and TRBJ2-1; D is unclear. The V end was cut by 5 bases, the J end by 2 bases, with 10 bases between. The germline V gene has CDR1 SNHLY and CDR2 FYNNEI. This CDR3 is 14 amino acids long. CDR3 residues: CASSPDFAYNEQFF. CDR3 sequence (DNA): TGTGCCAGCAGTCCTGACTTCGCCTACAATGAGCAGTTCTTC. Looking up the rest from reference TRBV2 and TRBJ2-1 gives the full variable domain: EPEVTQTPSHQVTQMGQEVILRCVPISNHLYFYWYRQILGQKVEFLVSFYNNEISEKSEIFDDQFSVERPDGSNFTLKIRSTKLEDSAMYFCASSPDFAYNEQFFGPGTRLTVL.

The chain recombines TRBV27 with TRBJ2-7, with TRBD1 matching 8 bases. This CDR3 is 15 amino acids long. From germline, CDR1 is MNHEY and CDR2 SMNVEV (reference sequence). V was clipped by 5 bases and J by 2 bases; unmatched bases: 8. The CDR3 DNA is TGTGCCAGCAGTCTAAAACAGGGGGAGACCTACGAGCAGTACTTC. Translated: CASSLKQGETYEQYF.

The chain joins TRBV5-1 to TRBJ2-5; 13 positions agree with TRBD2. CDR1 and CDR2 from the germline V gene are SGHRS and YFSETQ. The CDR3 totals 16 residues. After removal of 4 bases from V and 5 bases from J, the junction contained 8 bases not matched to a gene. In DNA form, the CDR3 reads TGCGCCAGCAGCCTTGGACTAGCGGGAGCGGGGGAGACCCAGTACTTC. This gives the protein CASSLGLAGAGETQYF.

The rearrangement joins TRBV7-9 to TRBJ2-3; 8 bases match TRBD1. Germline V gene data show CDR1 as SEHNR and CDR2 as FQNEAQ (reference sequence). The V and J ends lost 4 bases and 10 bases, in that order; junction bases with no gene match: 10. CDR3 size: 14 residues. DNA of the CDR3: TGTGCCAGCAGCTCGGGACAGGCTAGGGAGGCGCAGTATTTT. It codes for CASSSGQAREAQYF.

The genes are TRBV18 and TRBJ2-5; 11 bases are shared with TRBD2. CDR1 is KGHSH, CDR2 LQKENI, per germline. V was pared by 0 bases and J by 5 bases, with 2 bases of the junction left unmatched. The CDR3 extends over 15 amino acids. The CDR3 sequence: CASSPPSSGRETQYF. Written as DNA, the CDR3 is TGTGCCAGCTCACCACCGTCTAGCGGGAGGGAGACCCAGTACTTC.

V is TRBV12-3 or TRBV12-4 and J is TRBJ2-3, with D perhaps matching TRBD2 (5 bases). This CDR3 comprises 11 residues. Between the trimmed V and J ends, which lost 6 bases and 11 bases, there was a span of 12 bases. CDR3 sequence: CASSPRAGQYF. The CDR3 nucleotides are TGTGCCAGCAGCCCCCGGGCGGGGCAGTATTTT.

V usage is TRBV18 and J usage is TRBJ2-1, with D possibly matching TRBD2 (5 bases). This CDR3 is built from 14 residues. From germline, CDR1 is KGHSH and CDR2 LQKENI. V gave up 5 bases and J gave up 3 bases, with 11 bases separating them. The CDR3 region has the DNA TGTGCCAGCTCAGGAGGACTCAACTACAATGAGCAGTTCTTC. As protein: CASSGGLNYNEQFF.

The chain carries TRBV27 and TRBJ1-1; possibly TRBD1 for D (6 bases). V was trimmed by 5 bases and J by 1 base, leaving 14 bases between them. Germline V CDR1 and CDR2: MNHEY, SMNVEV (reference sequence). The CDR3 runs to 15 residues. The CDR3 DNA sequence: TGTGCCAGCAGTCCTTCTCTCAGGGGGAACACTGAAGCTTTCTTT. It encodes CASSPSLRGNTEAFF.

The CDR3 reads CASSAGLAGASRNEQFF. CDR3 in DNA: TGTGCCAGCAGCGCGGGACTAGCGGGAGCGTCCCGCAATGAGCAGTTCTTC. J is TRBJ2-1 and V is TRBV9; 14 bases align to TRBD2. This CDR3 region has 17 residues. Trimming cost V 3 bases and J 6 bases; bases outside gene matches: 8. Germline values: CDR1 SGDLS, CDR2 YYNGEE.

The gene calls are TRBV15 and TRBJ1-5, with 7 positions matching TRBD1. The germline V gene encodes CDR1 LNHNV and CDR2 YYDKDF (reference sequence). CDR3 length equals 15 residues. The V gene end was trimmed by 1 base and the J gene end by 10 bases; junction bases not matched to a gene: 10. As DNA, the CDR3 is TGTGCCACCAGCAGAGTGAGACAGGGCCACGAACCCCAGCATTTT. The encoded protein is CATSRVRQGHEPQHF.